This TCR beta chain derives from a study of blood T cell repertoires in COVID-19. The wider study: Acute and convalescent COVID-19 samples came from the United States, Italy and Spain. PBMCs, B-cell-depleted T cells, or T cells provided the cDNA or gDNA that made up the material.

The CDR3 is 16 amino acids. Germline lookup yields CDR1 MDHEN and CDR2 SYDVKM. The trim removed 5 bases at V and 5 bases at J, leaving 10 bases unmatched. Per the original methods: Amplification from reference gene primers served as the basis for estimated nucleated cell counts. The repertoire was sequenced with immunoSEQ multiplex PCR; TCRdb's copy has only in-frame clones and lacks some. That table furnishes V, J and clone size, whereas the DNA furnished D and trimming. The sample carries 70,000 or so clones, about 88% recorded once. The sequence was collected from a man in his fifties or sixties with acute or convalescent COVID-19. What was sequenced was peripheral blood. The chain joins TRBV28 to TRBJ2-1; 9 nucleotides align to TRBD2. The CDR3 region has the DNA TGTGCCAGCAGTGTCTACAGCGGGAGGTGGCACAATGAGCAGTTCTTC. Protein: CASSVYSGRWHNEQFF.